The sequence of this T cell receptor (beta chain) was determined in a study of T-cell reconstitution after alpha-beta-depleted transplantation in children. Between the trimmed V and J ends, which lost 2 bases and 5 bases, there was a span of 9 bases. The CDR3 spans 13 residues. CDR1 MDHEN and CDR2 SYDVKM come from the germline V gene. A library of TCRbeta sequences, prepared with unique molecular identifiers, was generated. TCRdb itself ran the PCR reads through MiXCR, one entry per CDR3 protein. The sample carries some 200,000 distinct CDR3 sequences, 9.7% recorded once. Here the sequenced sample was PBMCs from the stem cell graft donor, taken from the stem cell graft. The rearrangement joins TRBV28 to TRBJ1-1, with no clear D. This TCR was sampled from a human donor who donated a stem cell graft to a child with SCID. DNA of the CDR3: TGTGCCAGCAGTTTAGCGAGAGAGACTGAAGCTTTCTTT. The encoded protein is CASSLARETEAFF.